This T cell receptor (beta chain) came from a study of cytomegalovirus exposure and HLA in healthy donors. The PCR was carried out with 60 Vbeta primers and 13 Jbeta primers. In the authors' methods: Roughly 11 million shared chains were among the 80 million or so unique TCR beta chains that a later analysis counted. Clones were sequenced by immunoSEQ multiplex PCR, and TCRdb holds only the in-frame ones, with some missing. Clone size and the V and J calls come from that table; the DNA yielded D and trimming. The data contain about 55,000 clones, around 79% of them seen just once; the ten biggest clones take up approximately 2.4%. Findings of the study overall: One variant, a missense change in DCLRE1C, was linked in a later analysis to TCR beta V- and J-gene trimming. Common viral pathogens seemed to be connected with several of the most significant clusters, according to a later analysis.

The V and J ends lost 5 bases and 1 base, in that order; junction bases with no gene match: 4. The CDR3 spans 15 residues. From germline, CDR1 is KGHSH and CDR2 LQKENI. Notes on this clone: Its antigen is unidentified.

The origin of this receptor is a female donor in good health and CMV-seronegative. Source material: PBMCs. The chain uses TRBV18 and TRBJ2-5; 10 bases agree with TRBD1. The CDR3 sequence is CASSSGTGAQETQYF. CDR3 bases: TGTGCCAGCTCATCTGGGACAGGGGCCCAAGAGACCCAGTACTTC. The full variable domain, its missing parts supplied by reference TRBV18 and TRBJ2-5, is NAGVMQNPRHLVRRRGQEARLRCSPMKGHSHVYWYRQLPEEGLKFMVYLQKENIIDESGMPKERFSAEFPKEGPSILRIQQVVRGDSAAYFCASSSGTGAQETQYFGPGTRLLVL.